This entry concerns a single T cell receptor beta chain. What it binds is unknown. Sequencing of cultured CD4+ T cell DNA used the Oncomine TCR Beta short-read assay. TCRdb used MiXCR to reprocess the PCR reads, holding one entry per CDR3 protein. The repertoire holds around 16,000 distinct CDR3 sequences, with 73% as singletons. Germline CDR1 and CDR2: MNHNS and SASEGT. CDR3 length: 17 amino acids. V was pared by 2 bases and J by 3 bases, with 11 bases of the junction left unmatched. The data are from a study of vaccination and CD4 T cells after COVID-19. The overall study: Each participant was administered two doses of a vaccine, which was either BNT162b2 or mRNA-1273.

The treatment here: roughly ten-day PBMC culture with coronavirus spike peptide pools or control peptides (ViraFEST assay). There were positive PCR dates ranging from March to December 2020, all predating US Alpha, Beta and Delta variants. The source is a human donor who had recovered from COVID-19. V gene TRBV6-1 combines with J gene TRBJ2-7; 9 bases align to TRBD2. Sequenced sample: CD4+ T cells from blood, cultured in vitro. CDR3 DNA sequence: TGTGCCAGCAGTGAAAGCGGCGGGAGGGCCAGTTTCTACGAGCAGTACTTC. It encodes CASSESGGRASFYEQYF.